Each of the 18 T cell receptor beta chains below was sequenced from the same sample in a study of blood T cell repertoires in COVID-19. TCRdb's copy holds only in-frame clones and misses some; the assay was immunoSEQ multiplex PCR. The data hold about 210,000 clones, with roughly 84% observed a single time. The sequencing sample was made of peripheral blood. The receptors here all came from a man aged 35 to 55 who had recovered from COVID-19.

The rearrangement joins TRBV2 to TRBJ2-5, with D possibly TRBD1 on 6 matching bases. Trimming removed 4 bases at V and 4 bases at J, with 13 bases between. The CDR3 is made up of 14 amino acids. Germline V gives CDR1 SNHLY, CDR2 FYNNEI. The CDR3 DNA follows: TGTGCCAGCAGTGCCAACAGGGCCGGAGAGACCCAGTACTTC. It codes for CASSANRAGETQYF.

For the CDR3, the DNA is TGTGCCAGCAGCCCGGAGTTGACAGGTTCCTACGAGCAGTACTTC. Its translation: CASSPELTGSYEQYF. The chain links TRBV7-2 to TRBJ2-7, with D perhaps TRBD1 (6 bases). This CDR3 comprises 15 residues. V was clipped by 5 bases and J by 1 base, with 15 bases between them. Germline CDR1 SGHTA, CDR2 FQGNSA.

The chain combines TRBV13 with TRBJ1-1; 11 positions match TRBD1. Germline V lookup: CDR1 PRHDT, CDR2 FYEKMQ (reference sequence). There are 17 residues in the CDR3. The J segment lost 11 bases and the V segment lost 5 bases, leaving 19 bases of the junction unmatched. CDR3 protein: CASSPPRDRGLNPAAFF. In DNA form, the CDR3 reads TGTGCCAGCAGCCCCCCCCGGGACAGGGGGTTGAACCCGGCGGCTTTCTTT.

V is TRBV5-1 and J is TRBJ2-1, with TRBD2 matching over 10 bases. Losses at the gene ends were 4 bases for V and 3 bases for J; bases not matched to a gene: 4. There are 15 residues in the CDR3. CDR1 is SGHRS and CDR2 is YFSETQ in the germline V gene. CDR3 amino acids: CASSGGTSVYNEQFF. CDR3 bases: TGCGCCAGCAGCGGAGGGACTAGCGTCTACAATGAGCAGTTCTTC.

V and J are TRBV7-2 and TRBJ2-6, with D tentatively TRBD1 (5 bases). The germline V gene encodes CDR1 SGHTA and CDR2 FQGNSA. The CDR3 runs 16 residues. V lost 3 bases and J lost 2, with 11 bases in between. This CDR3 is CASSFFPTAGANVLTF. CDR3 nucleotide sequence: TGTGCCAGCAGCTTTTTCCCGACAGCTGGGGCCAACGTCCTGACTTTC.

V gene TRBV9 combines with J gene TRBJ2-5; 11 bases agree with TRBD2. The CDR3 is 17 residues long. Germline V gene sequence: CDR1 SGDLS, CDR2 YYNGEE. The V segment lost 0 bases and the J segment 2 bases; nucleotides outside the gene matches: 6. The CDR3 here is CASSVDASGGPQETQYF. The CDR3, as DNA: TGTGCCAGCAGCGTAGATGCTAGCGGGGGGCCACAAGAGACCCAGTACTTC. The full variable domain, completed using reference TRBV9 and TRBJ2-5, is DSGVTQTPKHLITATGQRVTLRCSPRSGDLSVYWYQQSLDQGLQFLIQYYNGEERAKGNILERFSAQQFPDLHSELNLSSLELGDSALYFCASSVDASGGPQETQYFGPGTRLLVL.

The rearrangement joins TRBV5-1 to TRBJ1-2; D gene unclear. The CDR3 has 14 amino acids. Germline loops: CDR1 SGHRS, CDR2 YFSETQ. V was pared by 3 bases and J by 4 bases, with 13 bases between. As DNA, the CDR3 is TGCGCCAGCAGCTCACCCGACTCAAGCTATGGCTACACCTTC. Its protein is CASSSPDSSYGYTF.

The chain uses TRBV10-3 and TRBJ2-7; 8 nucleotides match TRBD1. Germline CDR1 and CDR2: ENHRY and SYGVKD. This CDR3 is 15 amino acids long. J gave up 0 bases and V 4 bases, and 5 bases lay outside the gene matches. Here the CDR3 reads CAISGAGTGSYEQYF. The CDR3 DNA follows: TGTGCCATCAGTGGTGCTGGGACAGGCTCCTACGAGCAGTACTTC.

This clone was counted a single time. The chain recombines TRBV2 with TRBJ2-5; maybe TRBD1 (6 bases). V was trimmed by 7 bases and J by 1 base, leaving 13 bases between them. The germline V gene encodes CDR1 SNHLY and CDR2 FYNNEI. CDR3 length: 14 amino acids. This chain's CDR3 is CASIEDRGQETQYF. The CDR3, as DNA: TGTGCCAGCATTGAGGACAGAGGCCAAGAGACCCAGTACTTC.

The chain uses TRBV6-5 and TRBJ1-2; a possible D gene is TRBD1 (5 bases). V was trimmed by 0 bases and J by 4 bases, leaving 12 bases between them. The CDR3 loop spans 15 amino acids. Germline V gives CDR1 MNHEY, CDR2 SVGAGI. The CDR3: CASSYSSTAIYGYTF. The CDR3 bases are TGTGCCAGCAGTTACTCGTCGACAGCCATCTATGGCTACACCTTC.

CDR3 in amino acids: CASRGGGGLSYGYTF. The DNA of the CDR3 is TGTGCCAGCAGGGGAGGAGGGGGCCTCTCCTATGGCTACACCTTC. The chain links TRBV21-1 to TRBJ1-2; TRBD1 reflects the table's D call only, with no check against the DNA. TRBV21-1 is marked as a pseudogene. The CDR3 is 15 residues long.

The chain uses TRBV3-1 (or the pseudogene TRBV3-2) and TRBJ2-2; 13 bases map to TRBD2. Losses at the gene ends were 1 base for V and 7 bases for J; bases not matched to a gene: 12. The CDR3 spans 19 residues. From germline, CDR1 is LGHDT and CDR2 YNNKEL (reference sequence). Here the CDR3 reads CASSQAPGLAGLGFGELFF. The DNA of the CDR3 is TGTGCCAGCAGCCAAGCTCCGGGACTAGCGGGGCTAGGCTTCGGGGAGCTGTTTTTT.

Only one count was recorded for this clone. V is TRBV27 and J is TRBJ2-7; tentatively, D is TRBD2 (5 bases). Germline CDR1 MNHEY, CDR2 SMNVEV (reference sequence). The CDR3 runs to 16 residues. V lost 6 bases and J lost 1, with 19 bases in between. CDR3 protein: CASSPGRRRGSYEQYF. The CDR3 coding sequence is TGTGCCAGCAGCCCCGGCCGGCGACGGGGATCCTACGAGCAGTACTTC.

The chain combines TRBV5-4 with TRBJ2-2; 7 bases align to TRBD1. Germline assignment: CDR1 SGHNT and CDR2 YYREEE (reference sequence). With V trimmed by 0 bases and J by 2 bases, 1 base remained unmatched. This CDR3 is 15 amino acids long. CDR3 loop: CASSLGQGNTGELFF. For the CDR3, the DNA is TGTGCCAGCAGCTTGGGACAGGGCAACACCGGGGAGCTGTTTTTT.

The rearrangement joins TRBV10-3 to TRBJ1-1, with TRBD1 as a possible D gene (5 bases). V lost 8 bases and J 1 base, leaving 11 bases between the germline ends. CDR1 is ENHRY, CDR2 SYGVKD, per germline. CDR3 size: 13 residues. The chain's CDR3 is CAIGIDRNTEAFF. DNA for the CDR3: TGTGCCATCGGCATAGACAGGAACACTGAAGCTTTCTTT.

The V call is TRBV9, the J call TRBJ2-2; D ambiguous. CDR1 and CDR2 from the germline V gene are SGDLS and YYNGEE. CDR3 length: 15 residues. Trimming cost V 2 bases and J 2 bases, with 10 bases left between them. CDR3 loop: CASSVSMTNTGELFF. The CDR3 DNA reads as TGTGCCAGCAGCGTTTCAATGACAAACACCGGGGAGCTGTTTTTT.

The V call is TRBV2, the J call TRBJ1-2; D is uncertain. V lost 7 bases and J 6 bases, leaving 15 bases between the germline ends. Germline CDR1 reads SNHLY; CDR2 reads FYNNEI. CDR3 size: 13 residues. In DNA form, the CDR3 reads TGTGCCAGCACATGGGTGACTAGGGATGGCTACACCTTC. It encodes CASTWVTRDGYTF.

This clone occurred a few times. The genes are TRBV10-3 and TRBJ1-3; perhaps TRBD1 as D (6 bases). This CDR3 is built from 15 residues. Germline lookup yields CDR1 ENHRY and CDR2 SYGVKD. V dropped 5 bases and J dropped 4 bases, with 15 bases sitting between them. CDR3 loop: CAISNPNQGGNTIYF. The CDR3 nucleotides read TGTGCCATCAGTAACCCGAATCAGGGGGGAAACACCATATATTTT.